The T cell receptor beta chain under discussion was sequenced for a study of T cell clonality in common variable immunodeficiency. Study-wide results and limits: CVID patient heterogeneity limited repertoire-clinical complication correlations. Authors noted CVID clonality's cause needs subpopulation repertoire sequencing. TCRbeta clonality was increased in CVID versus healthy controls.

This clone was counted ten times or more. Antigen unknown. The read ends 3 residues before the CDR3 terminus; that terminus is restored from the germline J gene. Repertoires were generated with immunoSEQ multiplex PCR, while TCRdb's copy carries only in-frame clones and drops some. The specimen has about 35,000 clones, none found just once. V lost 4 bases, J lost 6 bases, and 7 bases lay in between. The CDR3 extends over 12 amino acids. The V gene's germline CDR1 is LNHDA and CDR2 SQIVND (reference sequence). The chain links TRBV19 to TRBJ2-4, with D unresolved. The sequencing sample was made of peripheral blood mononuclear cells. The receptor comes from a person aged 18 to 75 in good health. CDR3 DNA (partial): TGTGCCAGTAGTAGGGCCGGAAACATT. Translating gives CASSRAGNI. The full CDR3 reads CASSRAGNIQYF.